The 4 T cell receptor beta chains below come from one sample, sequenced in a study of T cells after posttransplantation cyclophosphamide (dated by TCRdb to 2016 to 2018). The method was the immunoSEQ multiplex PCR assay. TCRdb's version of the immuneACCESS table is confined to in-frame rearrangements and falls short of the full clone set. An unresolved V gene accounts for under half of the shortfall where checked; the remainder is of unknown origin. The sample data list around 530 clones, and approximately 92% of these were observed just once. Over 5.5% of the sample rests with the top ten. The label giving this sample's treatment or condition can be read as: high-dose cyclophosphamide on days +3 and +4 as single-agent GVHD prophylaxis. PTCy patients received busulfan and fludarabine conditioning, a related or unrelated marrow graft, and cyclophosphamide on days +3 and +4. Sequences were derived from CD4+ T cells sorted from blood, sampled after allogeneic stem cell transplant with posttransplant cyclophosphamide. These receptors all come from a female patient aged 45-65 years who received an allogeneic stem cell transplant from a related donor, was CMV-positive, and had no GVHD. After a transplant, certain T cells may trace back to the graft donor.

This chain links TRBV25-1 with TRBJ1-6; tentative D call: TRBD1 (5 bases). Deletions cut 9 bases from V and 10 bases from J, with 13 bases between. CDR1 and CDR2 from the germline V gene are MGHDK and SYGVNS. CDR3 length: 12 residues. This chain's CDR3 is CASHQGQSPLHF. The CDR3 DNA sequence: TGTGCCAGTCATCAGGGTCAATCACCCCTCCACTTT.

V and J are TRBV5-1 and TRBJ1-3; TRBD1 might be the D (5 bases). CDR3 length equals 16 residues. The germline gives CDR1 SGHRS, CDR2 YFSETQ. V was shortened by 4 bases and J by 4 bases, with 18 bases between the two germline ends. DNA of the CDR3: TGCGCCAGCAGCCCCACTGGCAGGGCTTGCGGAAACACCATATATTTT. This sequence encodes CASSPTGRACGNTIYF.

CDR3 sequence reads: CASSLSTGLDTEAFF. The CDR3 DNA follows: TGTGCCAGCAGCCTTTCGACAGGGTTGGACACTGAAGCTTTCTTT. The chain joins TRBV5-8 to TRBJ1-1; 7 bases agree with TRBD1. Trimming removed 4 bases from V and 3 bases from J; junction bases left unmatched: 9. Germline-derived CDR1 and CDR2 are SGHTS and YDEGEE. The CDR3 spans 15 residues.

The gene calls are TRBV6-1 and TRBJ2-7; weak D call: TRBD2 (6 bases). Trimming left V 10 bases short and J 2 bases short, with 18 bases between. CDR1 is MNHNS and CDR2 is SASEGT in the germline V gene. CDR3 size: 14 residues. The CDR3 coding sequence is TGTGCCACGATTCGGGGGAGGAAGCCCTACGAGCAGTACTTC. It is translated as CATIRGRKPYEQYF.